This TCR beta chain was sequenced during a study of Graves' ophthalmopathy and Graves' hyperthyroidism. With a duration under 3 months, ophthalmopathy in the donors showed moderate-to-severe activity, CAS ≥3 and NOSPECS ≥4. Symptoms, serum thyroxine and TRAb, thyroid ultrasound, and orbital computed tomography formed the diagnostic basis. Amplification of the TCR beta CDR3 regions used RNA transcripts (as template). RT-PCR with HTBI primers came first, then second-round multiplex PCR. TCRdb used MiXCR to reprocess the multiplex PCR reads, holding one entry per CDR3 protein. The data contain 650,000 to 900,000 distinct CDR3 sequences, 35% to 50% of them singletons. The receptor's source is an adult man with Graves' ophthalmopathy. The sample consisted of peripheral blood.

CDR3 loop: CSLEQAGAYETQYF. For the CDR3, the DNA is TGCAGCTTAGAACAGGCGGGAGCATATGAGACCCAGTACTTC. V is TRBV29-1 and J is TRBJ2-5; 7 bases map to TRBD2. The CDR3 has 14 residues. The ends lost 8 bases at V and 5 bases at J; junction bases unmatched: 14. CDR1 SQVTM and CDR2 ANQGSEA come from the germline V gene.